One sample yielded the 17 T cell receptor beta chains listed below, sequenced in a study of cytotoxic CD8 clonotypes in ibrutinib-treated CLL. This table comes from immunoSEQ multiplex PCR, and its TCRdb copy is limited to in-frame clones, with some not included. The data hold approximately 45,000 clones, with 65% observed a single time. This material consisted of PBMCs, taken after 24 months of ibrutinib treatment. The receptors here all came from a human donor with chronic lymphocytic leukemia.

The chain is built from TRBV6-6 and TRBJ1-1, with D possibly matching TRBD1 (6 bases). Germline CDR1 is MNHNY and CDR2 is SVGAGI (reference sequence). The germline V and J ends were trimmed by 2 bases and 3 bases, with 13 bases remaining between them. CDR3 length: 15 residues. The CDR3, as DNA: TGTGCCAGCAGTTACGGGGGGGGCAGGGACACTGAAGCTTTCTTT. Translating gives CASSYGGGRDTEAFF.

This clone has only a few counts. Other DNA sequences in the sample encode the same CDR3. V gene TRBV29-1 combines with J gene TRBJ1-4, with no clear D. CDR3 size: 12 residues. Germline V gene sequence: CDR1 SQVTM, CDR2 ANQGSEA. Trimming took 6 bases from V and 4 from J, leaving 9 bases between them. The CDR3 DNA reads TGCAGCGTCCCTGAGGGTAATGAAAAACTGTTTTTT. This translates into CSVPEGNEKLFF.

The gene calls are TRBV15 and TRBJ2-7; 10 bases map to TRBD2. J was trimmed by 4 bases and V by 0 bases; bases with no gene match: 6. CDR1 LNHNV and CDR2 YYDKDF come from the germline V gene (reference sequence). The CDR3 runs to 16 residues. This CDR3 is CATSREAGGLQYEQYF. The CDR3 bases are TGTGCCACCAGCAGAGAAGCGGGAGGGCTCCAATACGAGCAGTACTTC. Complete variable domain (other parts from reference TRBV15 and TRBJ2-7): DAMVIQNPRYQVTQFGKPVTLSCSQTLNHNVMYWYQQKSSQAPKLLFHYYDKDFNNEADTPDNFQSRRPNTSFCFLDIRSPGLGDTAMYLCATSREAGGLQYEQYFGPGTRLTVT.

The chain has TRBV2 and TRBJ1-2, with D unclear. V lost 7 bases, J lost 4 bases, and 7 bases lay in between. This CDR3 has 11 amino acids. Germline V lookup: CDR1 SNHLY, CDR2 FYNNEI. The CDR3 sequence is CASTRAYGYTF. The CDR3 DNA follows: TGTGCCAGCACAAGGGCCTATGGCTACACCTTC.

This clone was detected only a few times. This chain connects TRBV23-1 to TRBJ2-1; TRBD1 aligns across 8 bases. TRBV23-1 is an open reading frame, and its role is uncertain. This CDR3 is built from 14 residues. The J segment lost 7 bases and the V segment lost 3 bases, leaving 5 bases of the junction unmatched. In DNA, the CDR3 is TGCGCCAGCAGTCACCCAGGGGGCGAGAATGAGCAGTTCTTC. It encodes CASSHPGGENEQFF.

This clone was seen a single time. At one boundary the junction diverges from the germline segment, which might be a read error. J is TRBJ2-3 and V is TRBV7-7; D is undetermined. CDR1 is SSHAT, CDR2 FNYEAQ, per germline (reference sequence). The CDR3 contains 13 residues. The CDR3 DNA sequence: TGTGCTAGCAGCCCTCTCATCACAGATACGCAGTATTTT. This sequence encodes CASSPLITDTQYF.

This clone occurred once. The chain employs TRBV6-1 and TRBJ2-7; D possibly corresponds to TRBD1 (8 bases). The CDR3 sequence is 17 residues long. Trimming removed 4 bases from V and 2 bases from J, with 21 bases in between. The V gene's germline CDR1 is MNHNS and CDR2 SASEGT. CDR3 nucleotide sequence: TGTGCCAGCAGTGCAGGAACAGGGGGGGTTGGGGCCTACGAGCAGTACTTC. Its translation is CASSAGTGGVGAYEQYF.

The chain uses TRBV28 and TRBJ2-7; D is ambiguous. V lost 5 bases to trimming and J lost 2 bases, with 10 bases between them. CDR1 is MDHEN and CDR2 is SYDVKM in the germline V gene. This CDR3 is 13 amino acids long. The CDR3 region has the DNA TGTGCCAGCAGTCTTCAGTATGCCTACGAGCAGTACTTC. It specifies CASSLQYAYEQYF.

This clone was seen a handful of times. The chain carries TRBV28 and TRBJ1-4, with D maybe TRBD1 (5 bases). Germline values: CDR1 MDHEN, CDR2 SYDVKM. The CDR3 contains 14 residues. The ends were cut back, 5 bases at V and 7 bases at J, with 14 bases in the middle. The CDR3 loop reads CASSPGPRGEKLFF. The CDR3 DNA is TGTGCCAGCAGTCCGGGGCCGAGGGGTGAAAAACTGTTTTTT.

This clone was picked up a small number of times. This chain uses TRBV2 with TRBJ2-3; 8 bases are a match to TRBD2. The CDR3 sequence is 17 residues long. With 1 base clipped from V and 4 bases from J, the junction kept 10 bases outside the gene matches. From germline, CDR1 is SNHLY and CDR2 FYNNEI. The CDR3, as DNA: TGTGCCAGCAGTGAAGGGAGGGGTAGCGGGGTCCCAGATACGCAGTATTTT. It encodes CASSEGRGSGVPDTQYF. Full variable domain (missing parts from reference TRBV2 and TRBJ2-3): EPEVTQTPSHQVTQMGQEVILRCVPISNHLYFYWYRQILGQKVEFLVSFYNNEISEKSEIFDDQFSVERPDGSNFTLKIRSTKLEDSAMYFCASSEGRGSGVPDTQYFGPGTRLTVL.

This clone was recorded a few times. The chain recombines TRBV29-1 with TRBJ2-3; TRBD1 is a possible D gene (6 bases). In germline, CDR1 is SQVTM, CDR2 ANQGSEA. The length of the CDR3 is 13 residues. V lost 3 bases and J 3 bases, leaving 10 bases between the germline ends. CDR3 sequence reads: CSVDTGSTDTQYF. CDR3 bases: TGCAGCGTTGATACAGGGTCGACAGATACGCAGTATTTT.

The sample holds one count of this clone. The rearrangement links TRBV9 to TRBJ2-2; 9 bases line up with TRBD1. Looked up from germline, CDR1 is SGDLS and CDR2 is YYNGEE. V dropped 0 bases and J dropped 1; count of bases not matched to a gene: 7. This CDR3 region has 18 residues. The CDR3 nucleotides read TGTGCCAGCAGCGTAGGTTCCGGGACAGGGAAGAACACCGGGGAGCTGTTTTTT. Translated, it gives CASSVGSGTGKNTGELFF.

The chain carries TRBV30 and TRBJ2-2, with D perhaps TRBD1 (5 bases). This CDR3 has 12 amino acids. The V and J ends lost 3 bases and 6 bases respectively, with 8 bases between them. Per the germline V gene, CDR1 is GTSNPN and CDR2 is SVGIG (reference sequence). The chain's CDR3 is CAWRQGSGELFF. Here the CDR3 DNA reads TGTGCCTGGAGGCAGGGTTCCGGGGAGCTGTTTTTT.

J is TRBJ1-5 and V is TRBV5-1; D remains ambiguous. Germline CDR1 reads SGHRS; CDR2 reads YFSETQ. CDR3 size: 15 residues. V shed 0 bases and J shed 5 bases, with 12 bases lying between them. The CDR3 DNA is TGCGCCAGCAGCTTGGATGGCCGAGGACATCAGCCCCAGCATTTT. This translates into CASSLDGRGHQPQHF. The full variable domain, in which reference TRBV5-1 and TRBJ1-5 provide the parts outside the CDR3, is KAGVTQTPRYLIKTRGQQVTLSCSPISGHRSVSWYQQTPGQGLQFLFEYFSETQRNKGNFPGRFSGRQFSNSRSEMNVSTLELGDSALYLCASSLDGRGHQPQHFGDGTRLSIL.

The rearrangement links TRBV5-6 to TRBJ2-3, with 9 positions matching TRBD2. CDR1 SGHDT and CDR2 YYEEEE come from the germline V gene. The V segment lost 2 bases and the J segment 5 bases; nucleotides outside the gene matches: 9. CDR3 length equals 16 residues. The CDR3 sequence: CASSLGWRGGRDTQYF. Here the CDR3 DNA reads TGTGCCAGCAGCTTAGGTTGGCGGGGGGGCAGAGATACGCAGTATTTT.

This clone was counted ten times or more. This rearrangement joins TRBV6-1 to TRBJ1-5; no clear D. CDR3 length equals 15 residues. CDR1 and CDR2 from the germline V gene are MNHNS and SASEGT. V gave up 6 bases and J gave up 3 bases, with 15 bases separating them. CDR3 in amino acids: CASRDWRSYNQPQHF. The DNA of the CDR3 is TGTGCCAGCAGAGACTGGAGATCTTACAATCAGCCCCAGCATTTT.

The rearrangement joins TRBV5-4 to TRBJ1-1, with D unclear. Looked up from germline, CDR1 is SGHNT and CDR2 is YYREEE (reference sequence). There are 11 residues in the CDR3. V was pared by 4 bases and J by 1 base, with 2 bases between. Here the CDR3 reads CASSQNTEAFF. CDR3 nucleotide sequence: TGTGCCAGCAGCCAGAACACTGAAGCTTTCTTT.